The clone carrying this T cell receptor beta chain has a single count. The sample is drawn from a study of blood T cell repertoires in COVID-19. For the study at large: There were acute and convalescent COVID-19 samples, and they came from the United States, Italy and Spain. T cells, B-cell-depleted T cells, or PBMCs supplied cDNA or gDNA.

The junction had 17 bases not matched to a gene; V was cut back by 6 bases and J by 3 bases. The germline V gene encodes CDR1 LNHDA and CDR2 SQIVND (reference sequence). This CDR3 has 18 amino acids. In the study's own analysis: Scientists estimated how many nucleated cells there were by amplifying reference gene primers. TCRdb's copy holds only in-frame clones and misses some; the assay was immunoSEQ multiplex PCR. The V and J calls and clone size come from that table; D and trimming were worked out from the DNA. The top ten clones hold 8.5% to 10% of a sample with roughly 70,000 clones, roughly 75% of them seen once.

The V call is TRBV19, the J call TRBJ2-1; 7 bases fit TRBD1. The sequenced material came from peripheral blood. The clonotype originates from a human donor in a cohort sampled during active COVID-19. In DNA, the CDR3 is TGTGCCAGTAGCAACATGGGCCTCCGGGACAGATACTACAATGAGCAGTTCTTC. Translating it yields CASSNMGLRDRYYNEQFF.